This T cell receptor beta chain originates from a study of response to subunit inactivated influenza vaccine (dated 2018 in TCRdb). Looking at the study overall: To follow how T cells responded to a trivalent subunit inactivated influenza vaccine, the researchers relied on deep quantitative profiling of the T cell receptor repertoire.

Libraries were made using RT-PCR. Reads for this sample came from an Illumina HiSeq 2500. TCRdb applied fastp at Q25 and MiXCR to the public reads, then kept only in-frame beta chains. When rows share a CDR3 protein, they turn into one entry using the most common DNA and genes. The sample has roughly 520,000 distinct CDR3 sequences on record, roughly 25% of them singletons. Jointly, the top ten make up under 2.5% of the sample. The study at large found these results: It was suggested by the authors that each seasonal influenza vaccination may recruit only a limited number of new T cells.

Concerning this clonotype: Its antigen remains undetermined. No per-base quality is available; no much larger clone lies one base away.

Per the germline V gene (reference sequence), DFQATT is the CDR1 and SNEGSKA is the CDR2. The CDR3, from cysteine to phenylalanine, totals 14 residues. Only CDR3 DNA is held: 42 bases, read in frame from base 1. Trimming leaves V shorter by 5 bases and J shorter by 0 bases, with the junction holding 4 bases beyond the gene matches. This receptor was taken from a man aged 50 to 59 who received an inactivated influenza vaccine. Donor details come from another sample of the same person, matched by shared clones. Specimen: CD4+ T cells sorted from PBMCs, collected 5 days after vaccination. The V gene is TRBV20-1 and the J gene is TRBJ2-1; TRBD2 fits 7 bases in the junction. The CDR3 here reads CSARRGDSYNEQFF. The nucleotide sequence is given as TGCAGTGCTCGTCGGGGGGACTCCTACAATGAGCAGTTCTTC.